This is a list of T cell receptor beta chains from one sample in a study of shared clonotypes between healthy human individuals. The assay was immunoSEQ multiplex PCR, and TCRdb's table has in-frame clones only and misses some. The sample comprises hundreds of thousands of clones, about 80% of which are singletons, and 12% rests with the top ten. The material sequenced was PBMCs. The source is a woman aged 40-49 years in good health. Some clones in this sample may be carry-over from other donors' samples. CDR3s include the opening cysteine and the closing phenylalanine or tryptophan. The D gene is left open where the match is weak. Clone size is shown for a subset of rows, as once, few, many or a class of expanded clone.

D gene: .; clone size: once; J gene: TRBJ2-7; V gene: TRBV27; CDR3 DNA: TGTGCCAGCAGCAGGGAGGTTACCGGAGTGTACGAGCAGTACTTC; CDR3 protein: CASSREVTGVYEQYF
D gene: .; clone size: .; J gene: TRBJ2-7; V gene: TRBV6-1; CDR3 DNA: TGTGCCAGCAGACCAGAACCATTACAGGGATACGAGCAGTACTTC; CDR3 protein: CASRPEPLQGYEQYF
D gene: .; clone size: .; J gene: TRBJ2-7; V gene: TRBV30; CDR3 DNA: TGTGCCTGGAAGGGTGTTAGCGCGAACTACGAGCAGTACTTC; CDR3 protein: CAWKGVSANYEQYF
D gene: TRBD1; clone size: few; J gene: TRBJ2-6; V gene: TRBV10-3; CDR3 DNA: TGTGCCATCAGTGTTAACAGGGGGCCCGGGGCCAACGTCCTGACTTTC; CDR3 protein: CAISVNRGPGANVLTF
D gene: TRBD1; clone size: .; J gene: TRBJ2-1; V gene: TRBV7-3; CDR3 DNA: TGTGCCAGCAGCCTAACAGGGGGAGCATCCCGGGAGCGGAATGAGCAGTTCTTC; CDR3 protein: CASSLTGGASRERNEQFF
D gene: .; clone size: .; J gene: TRBJ2-1; V gene: TRBV25-1; CDR3 DNA: TGTGCCGGGGGAGGACTCGGTGAGCAGTTCTTC; CDR3 protein: CAGGGLGEQFF
D gene: .; clone size: .; J gene: TRBJ2-6; V gene: TRBV30; CDR3 DNA: TGTGCCTGGGCGGGACCACGTACAGGGCACGGGGCCAACGTCCTGACTTTC; CDR3 protein: CAWAGPRTGHGANVLTF
D gene: .; clone size: .; J gene: TRBJ2-7; V gene: TRBV30; CDR3 DNA: TGTGCCCTAAATCCGGGACTCCCTGGCCACGAGCAGTACTTC; CDR3 protein: CALNPGLPGHEQYF
D gene: .; clone size: .; J gene: TRBJ1-1; V gene: TRBV5-4; CDR3 DNA: TGTGCCATACACGAAGCCGGAGAAGCTTTCTTT; CDR3 protein: CAIHEAGEAFF
D gene: TRBD1; clone size: .; J gene: TRBJ1-3; V gene: TRBV2; CDR3 DNA: TGTGCCAGCAGTCCGGGACAGGGAGGCTCCGGAAACACCATATATTTT; CDR3 protein: CASSPGQGGSGNTIYF
D gene: .; clone size: few; J gene: TRBJ1-1; V gene: TRBV6-5; CDR3 DNA: TGTGCCAGCAGTTACTCATCGTTCTTAAATGAAGCTTTCTTT; CDR3 protein: CASSYSSFLNEAFF
D gene: .; clone size: .; J gene: TRBJ2-5; V gene: TRBV5-1; CDR3 DNA: TGCGCCAGCAGCTTGGCCCAGGGCCAAGAGACCCAGTACTTC; CDR3 protein: CASSLAQGQETQYF
D gene: TRBD1; clone size: .; J gene: TRBJ1-1; V gene: TRBV20-1; CDR3 DNA: TGCAGTGCTGGGACAGGGGGCTCGACTTTCTTT; CDR3 protein: CSAGTGGSTFF
D gene: TRBD2; clone size: once; J gene: TRBJ2-2; V gene: TRBV29-1; CDR3 DNA: TGCAGCGTTGGGCCTAGCGGGATGAACACCGGGGAGCTGTTTTTT; CDR3 protein: CSVGPSGMNTGELFF
D gene: TRBD2; clone size: .; J gene: TRBJ2-1; V gene: TRBV11-2; CDR3 DNA: TGTGCCAGCAGCTCCCGGACTAGGGACTACAATGAGCAGTTCTTC; CDR3 protein: CASSSRTRDYNEQFF
D gene: TRBD1; clone size: .; J gene: TRBJ2-7; V gene: TRBV10-3; CDR3 DNA: TGTGCCTGCAGGGGACAGTCCTACGAGCAGTACTTC; CDR3 protein: CACRGQSYEQYF
D gene: .; clone size: .; J gene: TRBJ1-1; V gene: TRBV27; CDR3 DNA: TGTGCCAGCAGTTTATCCCCCCGGACGGCGCTTCCGGGCACTGAAGCTTTCTTT; CDR3 protein: CASSLSPRTALPGTEAFF
D gene: .; clone size: .; J gene: TRBJ2-3; V gene: TRBV25-1; CDR3 DNA: TGTGCCAGCAGTTCTAGGGACACCCAAGATACGCAGTATTTT; CDR3 protein: CASSSRDTQDTQYF